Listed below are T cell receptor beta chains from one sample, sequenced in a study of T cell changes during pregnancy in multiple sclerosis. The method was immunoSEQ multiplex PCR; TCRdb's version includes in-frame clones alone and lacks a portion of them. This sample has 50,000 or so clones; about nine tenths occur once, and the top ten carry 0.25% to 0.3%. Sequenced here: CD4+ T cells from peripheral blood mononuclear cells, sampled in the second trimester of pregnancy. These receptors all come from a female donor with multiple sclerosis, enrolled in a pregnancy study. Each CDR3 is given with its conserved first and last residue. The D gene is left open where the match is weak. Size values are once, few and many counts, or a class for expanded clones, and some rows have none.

CASNGGQGYEKLFF,TGTGCCAGCAATGGGGGACAGGGCTATGAAAAACTGTTTTTT,NA,TRBV2,TRBJ1-4,TRBD1
CAWSVPPGHQYGYTF,TGTGCCTGGAGTGTACCCCCGGGACACCAATATGGCTACACCTTC,NA,TRBV30,TRBJ1-2,NA
CASSLGLVYNEQFF,TGTGCCAGCAGCCTGGGACTTGTCTACAATGAGCAGTTCTTC,NA,TRBV7-2,TRBJ2-1,NA
CASRGQDDTDTQYF,TGTGCCAGCAGGGGACAGGACGACACAGATACGCAGTATTTT,NA,TRBV5-4,TRBJ2-3,TRBD1
CAISAAGGSQPQHF,TGTGCCATCAGTGCCGCAGGTGGATCTCAGCCCCAGCATTTT,NA,TRBV10-3,TRBJ1-5,NA
CASSEFAGGLSYNEQFF,TGTGCCAGCAGTGAGTTTGCGGGGGGGCTTTCCTACAATGAGCAGTTCTTC,NA,TRBV6-1,TRBJ2-1,TRBD2
CASGRHDSYEQYF,TGCGCCAGCGGCAGGCATGATTCCTACGAGCAGTACTTC,NA,TRBV5-1,TRBJ2-7,NA
CASSETILVGEQFF,TGTGCCAGCAGTGAAACTATCCTAGTAGGTGAGCAGTTCTTC,NA,TRBV2,TRBJ2-1,NA
CASSHRVLGYEQYF,TGCGCCAGCAGCCACAGGGTCCTTGGTTACGAGCAGTACTTC,once,TRBV4-1,TRBJ2-7,NA
CASSVGSGMNTEAFF,TGTGCCAGCAGCGTAGGCTCAGGAATGAACACTGAAGCTTTCTTT,NA,TRBV9,TRBJ1-1,NA
CASSISGVQETQYF,TGTGCCAGCAGCATTAGCGGGGTACAAGAGACCCAGTACTTC,NA,TRBV11-3,TRBJ2-5,TRBD2
CASSVSRDTEAFF,TGTGCCAGCAGCGTAAGCAGGGACACTGAAGCTTTCTTT,NA,TRBV9,TRBJ1-1,NA
CASSTTSGAYEQYF,TGTGCCAGTAGTACGACTAGCGGCGCCTACGAGCAGTACTTC,NA,TRBV19,TRBJ2-7,TRBD2
CASSLAATGGLYEQYF,TGTGCCAGCAGCTTAGCGGCGACGGGGGGGCTCTACGAGCAGTACTTC,once,TRBV7-2,TRBJ2-7,TRBD2
CASSLVGQSSGNTIYF,TGTGCCAGCAGCTTAGTAGGACAGAGCTCTGGAAACACCATATATTTT,NA,TRBV7-2,TRBJ1-3,NA
CASRTRLAGGLDFTDTQYF,TGCGCCAGCCGGACCAGACTAGCGGGGGGTTTAGATTTCACAGATACGCAGTATTTT,NA,TRBV5-1,TRBJ2-3,TRBD2
CASRGGEPRSYGYTF,TGTGCCAGCAGGGGAGGGGAACCGCGGAGCTATGGCTACACCTTC,NA,TRBV6-5,TRBJ1-2,NA
CASSRGPAEDTQYF,TGTGCCAGCAGCCGCGGCCCGGCGGAGGATACGCAGTATTTT,NA,TRBV11-3,TRBJ2-3,NA
CASGTRGQGGTNEKLFF,TGTGCCAGCGGAACCCGTGGACAGGGGGGTACTAATGAAAAACTGTTTTTT,NA,TRBV4-2,TRBJ1-4,TRBD1
CASSSRRDTEAFF,TGTGCCAGCAGTTCGCGTAGAGACACTGAAGCTTTCTTT,NA,TRBV25-1,TRBJ1-1,NA
CASSLRTGGREKLFF,TGTGCCAGCTCTTTAAGGACAGGGGGGCGCGAAAAACTGTTTTTT,NA,TRBV18,TRBJ1-4,TRBD1
CASSAGGFGTGELFF,TGTGCCAGCAGTGCAGGGGGCTTTGGCACCGGGGAGCTGTTTTTT,NA,TRBV2,TRBJ2-2,TRBD1
CASSEAGGAFYEQYF,TGTGCCAGCAGTGAGGCCGGGGGGGCTTTCTACGAGCAGTACTTC,NA,TRBV6-1,TRBJ2-7,TRBD2
CASSPGQGRNTIYF,TGTGCCAGCAGCCCCGGACAGGGTCGAAACACCATATATTTT,NA,TRBV28,TRBJ1-3,TRBD1
CASSYVFSAKNIQYF,TGTGCCAGCAGTTACGTCTTTTCAGCCAAAAACATTCAGTACTTC,NA,TRBV6-6,TRBJ2-4,NA
CASSVGTGVYEQYF,TGTGCCAGCAGTGTGGGGACAGGGGTCTACGAGCAGTACTTC,NA,TRBV25-1,TRBJ2-7,TRBD1